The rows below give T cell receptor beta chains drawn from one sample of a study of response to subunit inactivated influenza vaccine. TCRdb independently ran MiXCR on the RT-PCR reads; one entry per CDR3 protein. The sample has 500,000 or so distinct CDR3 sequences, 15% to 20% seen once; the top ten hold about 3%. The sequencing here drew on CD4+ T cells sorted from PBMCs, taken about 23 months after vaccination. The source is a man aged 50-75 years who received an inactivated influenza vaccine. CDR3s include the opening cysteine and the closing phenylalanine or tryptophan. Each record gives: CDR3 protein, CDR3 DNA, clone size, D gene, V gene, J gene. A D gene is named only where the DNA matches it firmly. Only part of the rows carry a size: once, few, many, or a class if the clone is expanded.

cdr3_aa: CASSSLDRGDTEAFF
cdr3_nt: TGTGCCAGCAGTTCCCTGGACAGGGGTGACACTGAAGCTTTCTTT
clone_size: few
d_call: TRBD1
v_call: TRBV6-2/TRBV6-3
j_call: TRBJ1-1

cdr3_aa: CASTVIGQNYGYTF
cdr3_nt: TGTGCCAGCACCGTCATCGGACAGAACTATGGCTACACCTTC
clone_size: few
d_call: NA
v_call: TRBV6-2/TRBV6-3
j_call: TRBJ1-2

cdr3_aa: CASSSTGGGEQYF
cdr3_nt: TGTGCCAGCAGTTCCACAGGGGGCGGAGAGCAGTACTTC
clone_size: many
d_call: TRBD1
v_call: TRBV12-3/TRBV12-4
j_call: TRBJ2-7

cdr3_aa: CASSFIPGRINEQFF
cdr3_nt: TGTGCCAGCAGCTTCATCCCTGGCAGGATCAATGAGCAGTTCTTC
clone_size: few
d_call: NA
v_call: TRBV7-2
j_call: TRBJ2-1

cdr3_aa: CASSAFRFRTSTDTQYF
cdr3_nt: TGTGCCAGCAGTGCCTTCAGGTTTAGGACTAGCACAGATACGCAGTATTTT
clone_size: NA
d_call: NA
v_call: TRBV28
j_call: TRBJ2-3

cdr3_aa: CASSLGVWEKLFF
cdr3_nt: TGTGCCAGCAGCCTAGGGGTTTGGGAAAAACTGTTTTTT
clone_size: NA
d_call: NA
v_call: TRBV7-2
j_call: TRBJ1-4

cdr3_aa: CASSMDIFNQPQHF
cdr3_nt: TGCGCCAGCAGTATGGACATTTTTAATCAGCCCCAGCATTTT
clone_size: many
d_call: NA
v_call: TRBV10-2
j_call: TRBJ1-5

cdr3_aa: CASSLAGGHNEQFF
cdr3_nt: TGTGCCAGCAGCTTAGCGGGGGGGCACAATGAGCAGTTCTTC
clone_size: many
d_call: NA
v_call: TRBV7-9
j_call: TRBJ2-1

cdr3_aa: CASSLAAGNGYTF
cdr3_nt: TGTGCCAGCAGCTTAGCGGCAGGGAATGGCTACACCTTC
clone_size: few
d_call: NA
v_call: TRBV7-2
j_call: TRBJ1-2

cdr3_aa: CASSPIGGINTGELFF
cdr3_nt: TGTGCCAGCAGCCCCATTGGGGGGATCAACACCGGGGAGCTGTTTTTT
clone_size: many
d_call: NA
v_call: TRBV11-2
j_call: TRBJ2-2

cdr3_aa: CASSRGGDQETQYF
cdr3_nt: TGTGCCAGCAGCCGGGGCGGGGACCAAGAGACCCAGTACTTC
clone_size: NA
d_call: NA
v_call: TRBV7-9
j_call: TRBJ2-5

cdr3_aa: CATSRDSHSGANVLTF
cdr3_nt: TGTGCCACCAGCAGAGATAGTCACTCTGGGGCCAACGTCCTGACTTTC
clone_size: few
d_call: NA
v_call: TRBV15
j_call: TRBJ2-6

cdr3_aa: CAIRYRDMNTEAFF
cdr3_nt: TGTGCCATCAGATACAGGGACATGAACACTGAAGCTTTCTTT
clone_size: NA
d_call: NA
v_call: TRBV10-3
j_call: TRBJ1-1

cdr3_aa: CASSDPAGGTDTQYF
cdr3_nt: TGTGCCAGCAGTGACCCAGCAGGGGGCACAGATACGCAGTATTTT
clone_size: many
d_call: NA
v_call: TRBV25-1
j_call: TRBJ2-3

cdr3_aa: CASSTQGPNQPQHF
cdr3_nt: TGTGCCAGCAGTACACAGGGACCCAATCAGCCCCAGCATTTT
clone_size: NA
d_call: NA
v_call: TRBV2
j_call: TRBJ1-5

cdr3_aa: CASSQEPTSSETQYF
cdr3_nt: TGCGCCAGCAGCCAAGAACCGACTAGTTCAGAGACCCAGTACTTC
clone_size: NA
d_call: NA
v_call: TRBV4-3
j_call: TRBJ2-5

cdr3_aa: CATSEGTPTQYF
cdr3_nt: TGTGCCACCAGTGAGGGGACTCCAACGCAGTATTTT
clone_size: NA
d_call: NA
v_call: TRBV24-1
j_call: TRBJ2-3

cdr3_aa: CASSWLGEGYEQYF
cdr3_nt: TGTGCCAGCAGTTGGTTGGGGGAGGGCTACGAGCAGTACTTC
clone_size: NA
d_call: TRBD2
v_call: TRBV12-3/TRBV12-4
j_call: TRBJ2-7

cdr3_aa: CASSLGTAAEQFF
cdr3_nt: TGTGCCAGCAGCTTAGGGACAGCGGCTGAGCAGTTCTTC
clone_size: NA
d_call: NA
v_call: TRBV7-9
j_call: TRBJ2-1

cdr3_aa: CASSYSGQGKTYEQYF
cdr3_nt: TGTGCCAGCAGTTACTCAGGTCAGGGGAAAACCTACGAGCAGTACTTC
clone_size: NA
d_call: NA
v_call: TRBV6-5
j_call: TRBJ2-7

cdr3_aa: CASSQGLIYNEQFF
cdr3_nt: TGCGCCAGCAGCCAAGGGTTAATCTACAATGAGCAGTTCTTC
clone_size: NA
d_call: NA
v_call: TRBV4-1
j_call: TRBJ2-1

cdr3_aa: CASSSLAGTGQPQHF
cdr3_nt: TGTGCCAGCAGTTCCCTAGCTGGGACGGGACAGCCCCAGCATTTT
clone_size: many
d_call: NA
v_call: TRBV12-3/TRBV12-4
j_call: TRBJ1-5

cdr3_aa: CASSQDWNLGSYGYTF
cdr3_nt: TGCGCCAGCAGCCAAGATTGGAACCTCGGTAGCTATGGCTACACCTTC
clone_size: NA
d_call: NA
v_call: TRBV4-3
j_call: TRBJ1-2

cdr3_aa: CASSLVVGGGWADTQYF
cdr3_nt: TGTGCCAGCAGCTTAGTAGTTGGCGGGGGTTGGGCAGATACGCAGTATTTT
clone_size: few
d_call: TRBD2
v_call: TRBV11-2
j_call: TRBJ2-3

cdr3_aa: CASLGQPSYEQYF
cdr3_nt: TGTGCCAGCTTGGGACAGCCTTCCTACGAGCAGTACTTC
clone_size: few
d_call: TRBD1
v_call: TRBV28
j_call: TRBJ2-7

cdr3_aa: CASSSQRVGTTDTQYF
cdr3_nt: TGTGCCAGCAGTTCCCAGCGGGTAGGGACCACAGATACGCAGTATTTT
clone_size: few
d_call: NA
v_call: TRBV28
j_call: TRBJ2-3

cdr3_aa: CSARVMTGRIQETQYF
cdr3_nt: TGCAGTGCTAGAGTAATGACCGGGAGGATCCAAGAGACCCAGTACTTC
clone_size: NA
d_call: TRBD2
v_call: TRBV20-1
j_call: TRBJ2-5

cdr3_aa: CASSLAVAGGRYGYTF
cdr3_nt: TGCGCCAGCAGCTTGGCCGTCGCAGGGGGCCGATATGGCTACACCTTC
clone_size: NA
d_call: TRBD1
v_call: TRBV5-1
j_call: TRBJ1-2

cdr3_aa: CASSGPGEQFF
cdr3_nt: TGTGCCAGCAGCGGGCCGGGTGAGCAGTTCTTC
clone_size: few
d_call: NA
v_call: TRBV12-3/TRBV12-4
j_call: TRBJ2-1

cdr3_aa: CASSQDADQPQHF
cdr3_nt: TGTGCCAGCAGCCAAGATGCAGATCAGCCCCAGCATTTT
clone_size: few
d_call: NA
v_call: TRBV4-2
j_call: TRBJ1-5

cdr3_aa: CSAMGAIKGEQYF
cdr3_nt: TGCAGTGCTATGGGAGCCATCAAGGGCGAGCAGTACTTC
clone_size: NA
d_call: NA
v_call: TRBV20-1
j_call: TRBJ2-7

cdr3_aa: CASSPRHDTDTQYF
cdr3_nt: TGTGCCAGCAGTCCCAGACACGACACAGATACGCAGTATTTT
clone_size: NA
d_call: NA
v_call: TRBV12-3/TRBV12-4
j_call: TRBJ2-3

cdr3_aa: CASSYRWDTQYF
cdr3_nt: TGTGCCAGCAGCTACCGGTGGGATACGCAGTATTTT
clone_size: NA
d_call: NA
v_call: TRBV7-9
j_call: TRBJ2-3

cdr3_aa: CASTTGSGNTIYF
cdr3_nt: TGTGCCAGCACCACAGGCTCTGGAAACACCATATATTTT
clone_size: few
d_call: NA
v_call: TRBV12-3/TRBV12-4
j_call: TRBJ1-3

cdr3_aa: CASSQDQGLDEKLFF
cdr3_nt: TGCGCCAGCAGCCAAGATCAGGGATTGGATGAAAAACTGTTTTTT
clone_size: NA
d_call: NA
v_call: TRBV4-1
j_call: TRBJ1-4

cdr3_aa: CSARRGTGQETQYF
cdr3_nt: TGCAGTGCTCGTCGAGGGACAGGCCAAGAGACCCAGTACTTC
clone_size: NA
d_call: TRBD1
v_call: TRBV20-1
j_call: TRBJ2-5

cdr3_aa: CASSHRTGRNTGELFF
cdr3_nt: TGTGCCAGCAGCCACCGGACAGGGAGGAACACCGGGGAGCTGTTTTTT
clone_size: many
d_call: TRBD1
v_call: TRBV7-8
j_call: TRBJ2-2

cdr3_aa: CSALARTQTQYF
cdr3_nt: TGCAGTGCTCTCGCGAGGACCCAGACCCAGTACTTC
clone_size: few
d_call: NA
v_call: TRBV20-1
j_call: TRBJ2-5

cdr3_aa: CASSHQGVRNTEAFF
cdr3_nt: TGTGCCAGCAGCCACCAGGGGGTACGAAACACTGAAGCTTTCTTT
clone_size: few
d_call: TRBD1
v_call: TRBV3-1
j_call: TRBJ1-1

cdr3_aa: CASTRTGYDSPLHF
cdr3_nt: TGTGCCAGCACCCGGACAGGGTACGATTCACCCCTCCACTTT
clone_size: few
d_call: TRBD1
v_call: TRBV25-1
j_call: TRBJ1-6